The rows below give T cell receptor beta chains drawn from one sample of a study of blood T cell repertoires in COVID-19. Some clones are missing from TCRdb's copy, which holds only in-frame ones; the method was immunoSEQ multiplex PCR. The sample lists about 180,000 clones, 75% to 90% occurring once. The material sequenced was peripheral blood. Every receptor here comes from a woman in her 70s with COVID-19, enrolled during active disease. Both conserved end residues are part of each CDR3. Fields, in order: clone size, V gene, D gene, J gene, CDR3 DNA, CDR3 protein. The D gene is left open where the match is weak. Clone size is given for some rows only: seen once, a few or many times, or a class if the clone is expanded.

-	TRBV29-1	-	TRBJ2-3	TGCAGCGTTGAAGGCGGAAGCACAGATACGCAGTATTTT	CSVEGGSTDTQYF
-	TRBV7-9	TRBD2	TRBJ2-4	TGTGCCAGCAGCTTATTCGGGAGGAGCAATATAGCCAAAAACATTCAGTACTTC	CASSLFGRSNIAKNIQYF
-	TRBV5-1	-	TRBJ1-6	TGCGCCAGCAGCACGACAGTAAATAATTCACCCCTCCACTTT	CASSTTVNNSPLHF
-	TRBV3-1/TRBV3-2	TRBD1	TRBJ2-7	TGTGCCAGCAGCCAAGCGGACAGGGGAAGGAGCGAGCAGTACTTC	CASSQADRGRSEQYF
-	TRBV19	TRBD2	TRBJ2-7	TGTGCCAGTAGGATAGCTAGCGGCAGCTCCTACGAGCAGTACTTC	CASRIASGSSYEQYF
-	TRBV27	TRBD1	TRBJ2-5	TGTGCCAGCAGTTTAGGGCCCCCCGGGACAGGGACGTACCAAGAGACCCAGTACTTC	CASSLGPPGTGTYQETQYF
-	TRBV5-5	TRBD1	TRBJ1-2	TGTGCCAGCAGCTGGGGATTGGACAGGGGGATCGGCTACACCTTC	CASSWGLDRGIGYTF
-	TRBV5-8	TRBD1	TRBJ2-7	TGTGCCAGCAGCTTCTGGGACAGGGGCACCTACGAGCAGTACTTC	CASSFWDRGTYEQYF
-	TRBV2	TRBD2	TRBJ2-7	TGTGCCAGCAGTGAATTTCTAGCGGGAGGCGAGCAGTACTTC	CASSEFLAGGEQYF
once	TRBV7-8	TRBD2	TRBJ2-7	TGTGCCAGCAGCTTAGCGGCTAGCGGAACCTACGAGCAGTACTTC	CASSLAASGTYEQYF